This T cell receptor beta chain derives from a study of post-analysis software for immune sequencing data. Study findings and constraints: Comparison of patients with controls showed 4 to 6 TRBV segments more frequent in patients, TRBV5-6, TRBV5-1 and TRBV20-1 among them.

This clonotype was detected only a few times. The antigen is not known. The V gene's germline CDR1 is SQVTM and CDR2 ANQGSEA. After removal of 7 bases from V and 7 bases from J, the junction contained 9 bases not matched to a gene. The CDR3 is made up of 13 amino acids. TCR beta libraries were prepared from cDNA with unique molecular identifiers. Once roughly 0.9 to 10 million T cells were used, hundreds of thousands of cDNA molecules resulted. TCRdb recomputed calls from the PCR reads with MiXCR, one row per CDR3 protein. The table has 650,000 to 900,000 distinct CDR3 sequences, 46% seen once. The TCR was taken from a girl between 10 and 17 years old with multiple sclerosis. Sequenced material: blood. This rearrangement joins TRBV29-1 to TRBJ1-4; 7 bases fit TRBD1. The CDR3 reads CSGTQGMGEKLFF. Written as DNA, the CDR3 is TGCAGCGGAACACAGGGGATGGGTGAAAAACTGTTTTTT.